These T cell receptor beta chains were read from a single sample in a study of lymphopenia after photon versus proton radiotherapy. Produced via immunoSEQ multiplex PCR; TCRdb's table is partial and in-frame only. The sample carries approximately 160,000 clones, 88% recorded once. Sequenced material: peripheral blood, taken from a patient treated with photon-based radiotherapy. The source is a man between 50 and 59 years old with gastric cancer. Both conserved end residues are part of each CDR3.

TRBJ1-4,TRBV29-1,CSVTGTGRTATNEKLFF
TRBJ1-5,TRBV7-9,CASSFTGNNQPQHF
TRBJ1-1,TRBV5-1,CASSLNREDTEAFF
TRBJ2-2,TRBV30,CAWSRDRGELFF
TRBJ2-3,TRBV7-2,CASSLASATDTQYF
TRBJ2-2,TRBV6-4,CASSPGADTGELFF
TRBJ1-2,TRBV25-1,CASSPGGRYGYTF
TRBJ2-7,TRBV5-1,CASSLNAGPNSYEQYF
TRBJ2-7,TRBV4-1,CASSQDRTGVYREQYF
TRBJ2-6,TRBV30,CAWSVGGSGANVLTF
TRBJ1-2,TRBV28,CASSLRTGGYTF
TRBJ1-2,TRBV30,CAWSVRYGYTF
TRBJ2-1,TRBV6-4,CASSPGQGPYNEQFF
TRBJ1-2,TRBV7-2,CASSKQLQGTNYGYTF
TRBJ2-7,TRBV5-4,CASSLAGTLSYEQYF
TRBJ1-5,TRBV5-1,CASSLDSPNQPQHF
TRBJ1-2,TRBV5-1,CASSLRTENYGYTF
TRBJ2-1,TRBV5-1,CASSLRTSGSYNEQFF
TRBJ1-1,TRBV27,CASSLRRGTTEAFF
TRBJ2-6,TRBV7-9,CASSLDGVSSGANVLTF
TRBJ2-2,TRBV7-9,CASSSLDAGELFF
TRBJ2-5,TRBV19,CASSTLLTSPETQYF
TRBJ2-7,TRBV5-5,CASSIGLAVSSYEQYF
TRBJ1-2,TRBV19,CASSHPLTGSDISGYTF
TRBJ1-5,TRBV19,CASLYRGDMSNQPQHF
TRBJ2-7,TRBV11-3,CASSRRGGPGHEQYF
TRBJ1-2,TRBV6-5,CASSYLGGNGYTF
TRBJ1-5,TRBV28,CASRFSDRTVNQPQHF
TRBJ2-5,TRBV25-1,CASSVPTGTETQYF
TRBJ1-1,TRBV6-6,CASSYGGGTEAFF
TRBJ1-2,TRBV28,CASSFMGTGPYGYTF
TRBJ2-2,TRBV10-3,CAISEYGGEVTGELFF
TRBJ1-1,TRBV4-2,CASSQGGLGEAFF
TRBJ2-1,TRBV7-8,CASRGVPGLAHNNEQFF
TRBJ2-7,TRBV13,CASSELAVPYEQYF
TRBJ1-5,TRBV30,CAWDRVGQPQHF
TRBJ2-1,TRBV6-6,CASSTTSGTYNEQFF